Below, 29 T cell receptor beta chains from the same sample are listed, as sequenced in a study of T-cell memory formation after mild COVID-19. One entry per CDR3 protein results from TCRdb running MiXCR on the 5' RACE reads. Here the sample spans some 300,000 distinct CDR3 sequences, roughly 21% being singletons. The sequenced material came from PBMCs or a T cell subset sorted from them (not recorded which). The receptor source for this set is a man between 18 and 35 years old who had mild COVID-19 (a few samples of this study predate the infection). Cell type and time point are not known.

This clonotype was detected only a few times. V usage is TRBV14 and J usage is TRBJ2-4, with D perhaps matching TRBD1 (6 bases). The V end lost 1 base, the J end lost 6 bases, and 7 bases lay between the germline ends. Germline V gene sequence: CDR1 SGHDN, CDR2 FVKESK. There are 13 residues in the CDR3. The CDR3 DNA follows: TGTGCCAGCAGCCAAGGGACAGCAAACATTCAGTACTTC. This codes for CASSQGTANIQYF. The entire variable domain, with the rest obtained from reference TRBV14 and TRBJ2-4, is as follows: EAGVTQFPSHSVIEKGQTVTLRCDPISGHDNLYWYRRVMGKEIKFLLHFVKESKQDESGMPNNRFLAERTGGTYSTLKVQPAELEDSGVYFCASSQGTANIQYFGAGTRLSVL.

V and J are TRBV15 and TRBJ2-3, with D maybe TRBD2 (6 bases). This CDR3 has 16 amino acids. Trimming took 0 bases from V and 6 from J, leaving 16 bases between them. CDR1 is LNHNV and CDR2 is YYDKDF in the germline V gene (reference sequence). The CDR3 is CATSRDLAGRGDTQYF. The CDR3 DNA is TGTGCCACCAGCAGAGATCTGGCAGGGCGGGGCGATACGCAGTATTTT.

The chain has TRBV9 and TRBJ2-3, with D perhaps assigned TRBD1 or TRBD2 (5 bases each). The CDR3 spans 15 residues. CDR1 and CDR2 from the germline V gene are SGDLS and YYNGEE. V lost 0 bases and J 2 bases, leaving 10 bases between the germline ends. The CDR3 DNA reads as TGTGCCAGCAGCGTAGGGTGGGGGTCCACAGATACGCAGTATTTT. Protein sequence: CASSVGWGSTDTQYF.

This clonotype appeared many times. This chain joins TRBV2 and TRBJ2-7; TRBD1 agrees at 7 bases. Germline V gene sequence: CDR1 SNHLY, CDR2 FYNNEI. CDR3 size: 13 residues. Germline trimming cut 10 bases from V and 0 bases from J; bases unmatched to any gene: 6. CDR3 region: CAITGTDSYEQYF. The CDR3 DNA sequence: TGTGCCATCACCGGGACAGACTCCTACGAGCAGTACTTC.

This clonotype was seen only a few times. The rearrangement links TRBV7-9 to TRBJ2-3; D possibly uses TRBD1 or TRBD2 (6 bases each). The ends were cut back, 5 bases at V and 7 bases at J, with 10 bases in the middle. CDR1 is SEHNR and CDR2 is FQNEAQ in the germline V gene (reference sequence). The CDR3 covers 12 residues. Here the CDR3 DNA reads TGTGCCAGCAGCAGGGGGGAAAATACGCAGTATTTT. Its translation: CASSRGENTQYF.

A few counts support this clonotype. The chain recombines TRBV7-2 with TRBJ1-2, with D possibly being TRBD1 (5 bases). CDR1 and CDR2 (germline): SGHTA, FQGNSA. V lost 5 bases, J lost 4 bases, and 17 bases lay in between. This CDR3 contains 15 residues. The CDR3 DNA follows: TGTGCCAGCAGCGCTAAGGGTTCCGGGGGCTATGGCTACACCTTC. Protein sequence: CASSAKGSGGYGYTF.

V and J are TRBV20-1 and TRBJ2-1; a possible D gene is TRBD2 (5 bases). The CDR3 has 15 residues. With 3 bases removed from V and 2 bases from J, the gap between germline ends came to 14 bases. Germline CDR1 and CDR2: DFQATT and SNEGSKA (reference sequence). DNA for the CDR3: TGCAGTGCTAGCCCTAGCCCGATCCCCTACAATGAGCAGTTCTTC. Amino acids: CSASPSPIPYNEQFF.

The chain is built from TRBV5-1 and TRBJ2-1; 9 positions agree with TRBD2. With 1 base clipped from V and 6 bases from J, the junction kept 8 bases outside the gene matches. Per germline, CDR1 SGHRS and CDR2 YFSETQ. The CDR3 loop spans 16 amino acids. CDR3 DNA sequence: TGCGCCAGCAGCTTGATTCTAGCGGGGTCGGGCAATGAGCAGTTCTTC. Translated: CASSLILAGSGNEQFF.

CDR3 residues: CASSPPRRSSYNEQFF. CDR3 DNA sequence: TGTGCCAGCAGCCCCCCCCGGCGGAGCTCCTACAATGAGCAGTTCTTC. The chain recombines TRBV7-9 with TRBJ2-1; D ambiguous. The CDR3 length is 16 residues. Trimming removed 5 bases at V and 0 bases at J, with 14 bases between. The germline CDR1 and CDR2 sequences are SEHNR and FQNEAQ (reference sequence).

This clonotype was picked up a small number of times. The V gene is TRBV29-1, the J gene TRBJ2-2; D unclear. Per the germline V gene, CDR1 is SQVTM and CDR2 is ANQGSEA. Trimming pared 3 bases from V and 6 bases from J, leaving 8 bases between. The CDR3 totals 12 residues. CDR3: CSVEAFAGELFF. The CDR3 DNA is TGCAGCGTTGAGGCTTTCGCCGGGGAGCTGTTTTTT.

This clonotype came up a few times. The CDR3 DNA sequence: TGTGCCATCAGTGAGCTAGCGGGGACCGGGGAGCTGTTTTTT. Translated: CAISELAGTGELFF. This chain uses TRBV10-3 with TRBJ2-2, with 9 bases fitting TRBD2. Per the germline V gene, CDR1 is ENHRY and CDR2 is SYGVKD. CDR3 size: 14 residues. With V trimmed by 2 bases and J by 5 bases, 0 bases remained unmatched.

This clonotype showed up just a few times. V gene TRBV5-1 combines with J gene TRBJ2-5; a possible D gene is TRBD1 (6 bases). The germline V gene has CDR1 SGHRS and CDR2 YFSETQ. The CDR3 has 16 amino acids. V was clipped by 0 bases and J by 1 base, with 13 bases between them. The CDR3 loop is CASSLEPLGAQETQYF. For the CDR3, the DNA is TGCGCCAGCAGCTTGGAACCACTGGGGGCCCAAGAGACCCAGTACTTC.

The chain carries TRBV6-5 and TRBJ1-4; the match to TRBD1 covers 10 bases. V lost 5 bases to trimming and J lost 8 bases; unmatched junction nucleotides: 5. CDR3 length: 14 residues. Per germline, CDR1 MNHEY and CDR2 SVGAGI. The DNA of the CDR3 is TGTGCCAGCAGTCTGGACAGGGGGGACGAAAAACTGTTTTTT. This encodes CASSLDRGDEKLFF.

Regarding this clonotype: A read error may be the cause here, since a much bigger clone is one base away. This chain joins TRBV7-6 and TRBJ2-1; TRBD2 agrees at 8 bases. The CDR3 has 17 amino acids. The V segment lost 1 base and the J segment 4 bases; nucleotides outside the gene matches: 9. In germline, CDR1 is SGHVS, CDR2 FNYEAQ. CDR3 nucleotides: TGTGCCAGCAGCTTAGGGTCCTCTAGCGGGTTGTACAATGAGCAGTTCTTC. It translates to CASSLGSSSGLYNEQFF.

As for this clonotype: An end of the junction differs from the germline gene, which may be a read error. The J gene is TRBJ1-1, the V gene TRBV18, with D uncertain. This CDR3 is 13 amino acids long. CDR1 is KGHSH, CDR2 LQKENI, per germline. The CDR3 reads CARSHKAAPWAFF. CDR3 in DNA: TGTGCCAGATCACACAAAGCAGCCCCTTGGGCTTTCTTT.

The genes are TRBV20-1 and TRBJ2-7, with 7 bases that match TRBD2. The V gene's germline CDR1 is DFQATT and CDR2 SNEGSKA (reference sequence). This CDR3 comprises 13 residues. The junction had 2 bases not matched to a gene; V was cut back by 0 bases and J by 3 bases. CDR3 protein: CSARDRDYYEQYV. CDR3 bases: TGCAGTGCTAGAGACCGGGACTACTACGAGCAGTACGTC.

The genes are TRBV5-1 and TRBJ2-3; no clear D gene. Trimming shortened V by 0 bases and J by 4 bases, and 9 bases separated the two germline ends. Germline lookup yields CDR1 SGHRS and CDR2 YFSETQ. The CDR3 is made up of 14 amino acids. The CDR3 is CASSLVFLADTQYF. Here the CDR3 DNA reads TGCGCCAGCAGCTTGGTCTTTCTAGCAGATACGCAGTATTTT.

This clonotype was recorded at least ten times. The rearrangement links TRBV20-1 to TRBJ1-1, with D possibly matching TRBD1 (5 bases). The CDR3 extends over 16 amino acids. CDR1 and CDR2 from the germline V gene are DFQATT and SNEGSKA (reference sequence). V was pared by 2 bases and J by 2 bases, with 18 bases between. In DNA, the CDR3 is TGCAGTGCTAGACTCCCCTTGACAGATCTCAACACTGAAGCTTTCTTT. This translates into CSARLPLTDLNTEAFF.

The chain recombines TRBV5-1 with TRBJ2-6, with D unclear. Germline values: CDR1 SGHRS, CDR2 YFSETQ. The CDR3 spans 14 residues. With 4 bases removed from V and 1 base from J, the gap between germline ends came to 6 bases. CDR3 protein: CASSDRSGANVLTF. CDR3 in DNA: TGCGCCAGCAGCGATCGATCTGGGGCCAACGTCCTGACTTTC.

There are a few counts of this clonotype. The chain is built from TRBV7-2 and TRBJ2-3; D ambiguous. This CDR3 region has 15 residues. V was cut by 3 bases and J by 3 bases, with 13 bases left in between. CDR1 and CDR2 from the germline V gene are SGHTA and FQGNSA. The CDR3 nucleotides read TGTGCCAGCAGCTTCGACCCCACGACAACAGATACGCAGTATTTT. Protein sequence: CASSFDPTTTDTQYF.

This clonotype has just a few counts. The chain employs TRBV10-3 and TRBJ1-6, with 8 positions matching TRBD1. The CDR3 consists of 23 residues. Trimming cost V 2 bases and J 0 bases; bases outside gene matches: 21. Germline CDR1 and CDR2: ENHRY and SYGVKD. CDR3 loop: CAISEDNRGTRAKLSSYNSPLHF. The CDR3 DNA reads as TGTGCCATCAGTGAGGACAACAGGGGGACTAGAGCCAAATTAAGCTCCTATAATTCACCCCTCCACTTT.

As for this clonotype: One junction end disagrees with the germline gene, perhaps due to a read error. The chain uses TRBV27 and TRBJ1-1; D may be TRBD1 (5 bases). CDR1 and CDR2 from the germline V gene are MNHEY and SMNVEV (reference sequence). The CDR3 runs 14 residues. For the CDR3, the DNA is TGTGCCAGCAGTTCCCGACAGCTAAACACTGGAGCTTTCTTT. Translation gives CASSSRQLNTGAFF.

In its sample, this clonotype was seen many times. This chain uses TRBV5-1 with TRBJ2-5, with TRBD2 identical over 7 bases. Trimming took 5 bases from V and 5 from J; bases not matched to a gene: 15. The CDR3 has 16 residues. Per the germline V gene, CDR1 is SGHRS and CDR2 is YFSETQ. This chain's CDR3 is CASSRGNSGGMETQYF. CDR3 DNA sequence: TGCGCCAGCAGTCGCGGTAACTCGGGGGGAATGGAGACCCAGTACTTC. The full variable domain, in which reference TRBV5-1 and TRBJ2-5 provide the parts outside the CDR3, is KAGVTQTPRYLIKTRGQQVTLSCSPISGHRSVSWYQQTPGQGLQFLFEYFSETQRNKGNFPGRFSGRQFSNSRSEMNVSTLELGDSALYLCASSRGNSGGMETQYFGPGTRLLVL.

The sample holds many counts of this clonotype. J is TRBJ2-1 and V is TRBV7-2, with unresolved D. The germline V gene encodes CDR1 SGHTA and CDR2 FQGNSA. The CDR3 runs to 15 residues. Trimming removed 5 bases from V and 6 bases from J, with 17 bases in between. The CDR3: CASSPYMGNSNEQFF. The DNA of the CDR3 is TGTGCCAGCAGCCCGTACATGGGGAATTCCAATGAGCAGTTCTTC.

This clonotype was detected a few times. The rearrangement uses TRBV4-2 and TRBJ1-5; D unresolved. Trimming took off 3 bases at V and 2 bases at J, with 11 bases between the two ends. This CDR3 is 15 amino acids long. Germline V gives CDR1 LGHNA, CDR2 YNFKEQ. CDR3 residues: CASSQVKSGNQPQHF. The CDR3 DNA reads TGTGCCAGCAGCCAGGTAAAATCGGGCAATCAGCCCCAGCATTTT.

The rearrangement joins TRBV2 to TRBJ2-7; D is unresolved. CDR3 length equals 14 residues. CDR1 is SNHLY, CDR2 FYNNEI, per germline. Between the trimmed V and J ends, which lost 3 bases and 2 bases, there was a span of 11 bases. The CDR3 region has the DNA TGTGCCAGCAGTGATCAACTCCGGGCCTACGAGCAGTACGTC. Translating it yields CASSDQLRAYEQYV.

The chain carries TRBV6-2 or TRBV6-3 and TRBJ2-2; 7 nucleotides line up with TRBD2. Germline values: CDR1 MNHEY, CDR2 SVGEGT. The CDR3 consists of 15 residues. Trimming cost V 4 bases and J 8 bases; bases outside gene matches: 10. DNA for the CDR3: TGTGCCAGCAGTTTACGGCCGGGGGGTTCTGGGGAGCTGTTTTTT. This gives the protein CASSLRPGGSGELFF.

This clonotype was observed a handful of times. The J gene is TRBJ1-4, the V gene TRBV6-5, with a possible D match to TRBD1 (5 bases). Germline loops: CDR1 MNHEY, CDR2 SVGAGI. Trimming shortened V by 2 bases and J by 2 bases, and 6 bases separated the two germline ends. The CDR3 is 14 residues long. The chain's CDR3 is CASSYRGTNEKLFF. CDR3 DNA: TGTGCCAGCAGTTACCGGGGGACTAATGAAAAACTGTTTTTT.

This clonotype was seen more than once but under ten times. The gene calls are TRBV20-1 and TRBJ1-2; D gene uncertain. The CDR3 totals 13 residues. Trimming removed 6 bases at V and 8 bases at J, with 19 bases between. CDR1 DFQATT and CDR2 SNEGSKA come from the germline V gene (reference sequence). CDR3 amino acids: CSATTPRAGGYTF. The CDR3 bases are TGCAGTGCCACTACCCCAAGGGCCGGCGGCTACACCTTC.